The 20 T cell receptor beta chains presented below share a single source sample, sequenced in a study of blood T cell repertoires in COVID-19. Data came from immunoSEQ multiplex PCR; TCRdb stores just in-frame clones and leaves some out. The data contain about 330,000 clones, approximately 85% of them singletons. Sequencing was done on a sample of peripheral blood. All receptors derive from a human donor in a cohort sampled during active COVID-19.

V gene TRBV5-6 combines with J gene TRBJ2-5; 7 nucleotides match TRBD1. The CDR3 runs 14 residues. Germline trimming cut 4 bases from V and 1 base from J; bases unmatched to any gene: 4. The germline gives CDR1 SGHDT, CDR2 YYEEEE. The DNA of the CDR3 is TGTGCCAGCAGCGTTGGACAGGTCCAAGAGACCCAGTACTTC. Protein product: CASSVGQVQETQYF.

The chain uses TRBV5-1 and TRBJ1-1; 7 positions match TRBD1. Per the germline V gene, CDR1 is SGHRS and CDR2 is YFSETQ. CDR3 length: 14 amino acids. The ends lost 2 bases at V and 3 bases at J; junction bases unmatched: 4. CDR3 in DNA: TGCGCCAGCAGCTTTAGACAGGGATACACTGAAGCTTTCTTT. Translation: CASSFRQGYTEAFF.

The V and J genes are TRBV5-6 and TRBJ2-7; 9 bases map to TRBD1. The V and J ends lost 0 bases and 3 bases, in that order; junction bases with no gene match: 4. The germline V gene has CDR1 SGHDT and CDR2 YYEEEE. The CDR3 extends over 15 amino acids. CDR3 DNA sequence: TGTGCCAGCAGCTTGGCTGGACAGGGGTTCTACGAGCAGTACTTC. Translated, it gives CASSLAGQGFYEQYF.

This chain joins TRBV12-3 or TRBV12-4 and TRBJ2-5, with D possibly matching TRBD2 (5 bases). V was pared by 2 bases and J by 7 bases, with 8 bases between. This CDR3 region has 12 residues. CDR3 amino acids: CASSLRRGTQYF. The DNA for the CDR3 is TGTGCCAGCAGTTTAAGACGGGGGACCCAGTACTTC.

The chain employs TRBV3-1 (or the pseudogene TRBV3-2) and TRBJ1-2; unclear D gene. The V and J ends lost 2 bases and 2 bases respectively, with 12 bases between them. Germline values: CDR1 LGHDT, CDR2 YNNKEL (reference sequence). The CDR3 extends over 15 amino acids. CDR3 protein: CASSQYNSRNYGYTF. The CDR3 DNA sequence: TGTGCCAGCAGCCAATATAACAGCAGAAACTATGGCTACACCTTC.

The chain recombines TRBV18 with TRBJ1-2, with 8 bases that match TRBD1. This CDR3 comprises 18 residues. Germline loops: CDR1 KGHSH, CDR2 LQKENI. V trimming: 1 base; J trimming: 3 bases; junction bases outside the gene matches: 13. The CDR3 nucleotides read TGTGCCAGCTCACCACGGGGGGAAGCCAGGGGGCTGGACTATGGCTACACCTTC. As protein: CASSPRGEARGLDYGYTF.

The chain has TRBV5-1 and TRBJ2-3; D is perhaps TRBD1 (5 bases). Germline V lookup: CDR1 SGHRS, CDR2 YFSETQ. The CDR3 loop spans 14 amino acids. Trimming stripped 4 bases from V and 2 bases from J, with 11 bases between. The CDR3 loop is CASSVKGITDTQYF. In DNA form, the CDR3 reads TGCGCCAGCAGCGTTAAGGGGATCACAGATACGCAGTATTTT.

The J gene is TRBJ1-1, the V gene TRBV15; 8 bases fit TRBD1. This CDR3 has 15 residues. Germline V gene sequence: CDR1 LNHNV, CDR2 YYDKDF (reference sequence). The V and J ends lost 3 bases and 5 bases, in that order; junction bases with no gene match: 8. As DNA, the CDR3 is TGTGCCACCAGCAGGGGGGGGACAGGTCGGACTGAAGCTTTCTTT. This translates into CATSRGGTGRTEAFF.

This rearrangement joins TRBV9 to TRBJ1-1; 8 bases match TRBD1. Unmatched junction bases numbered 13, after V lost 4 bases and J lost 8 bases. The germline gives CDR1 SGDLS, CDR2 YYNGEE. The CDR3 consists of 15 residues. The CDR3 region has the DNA TGTGCCAGCAGCCCTTCGGACAGGGACTCAATGGAAGCTTTCTTT. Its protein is CASSPSDRDSMEAFF.

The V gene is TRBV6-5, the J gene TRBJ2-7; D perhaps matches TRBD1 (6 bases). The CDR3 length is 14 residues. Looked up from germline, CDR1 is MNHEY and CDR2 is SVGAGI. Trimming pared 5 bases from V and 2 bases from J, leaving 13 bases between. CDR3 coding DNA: TGTGCCAGCAGTCAAAGGACAGCGACCTACGAGCAGTACTTC. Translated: CASSQRTATYEQYF.

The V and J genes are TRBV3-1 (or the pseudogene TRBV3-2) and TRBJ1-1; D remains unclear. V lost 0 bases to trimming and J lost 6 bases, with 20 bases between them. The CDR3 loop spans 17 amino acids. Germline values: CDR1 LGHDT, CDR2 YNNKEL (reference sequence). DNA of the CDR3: TGTGCCAGCAGCCAAGATTGGAGGGAAGATAAGGCTCCTGAAGCTTTCTTT. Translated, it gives CASSQDWREDKAPEAFF.

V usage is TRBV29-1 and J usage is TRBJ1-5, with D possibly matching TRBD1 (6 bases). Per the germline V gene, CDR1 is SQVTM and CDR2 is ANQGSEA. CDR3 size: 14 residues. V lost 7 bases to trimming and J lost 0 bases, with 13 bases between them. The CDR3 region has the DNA TGCAGCGCCTCAGGACAGCTTAGCAATCAGCCCCAGCATTTT. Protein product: CSASGQLSNQPQHF. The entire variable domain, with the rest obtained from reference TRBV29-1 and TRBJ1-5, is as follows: SAVISQKPSRDICQRGTSLTIQCQVDSQVTMMFWYRQQPGQSLTLIATANQGSEATYESGFVIDKFPISRPNLTFSTLTVSNMSPEDSSIYLCSASGQLSNQPQHFGDGTRLSIL.

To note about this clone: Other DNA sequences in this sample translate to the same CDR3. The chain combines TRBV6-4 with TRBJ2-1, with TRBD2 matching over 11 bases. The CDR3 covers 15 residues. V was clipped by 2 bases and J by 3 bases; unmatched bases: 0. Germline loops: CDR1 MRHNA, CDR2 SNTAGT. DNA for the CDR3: TGTGCCAGCAGTGACACTAGCGGGGGCTACAATGAGCAGTTCTTC. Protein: CASSDTSGGYNEQFF.

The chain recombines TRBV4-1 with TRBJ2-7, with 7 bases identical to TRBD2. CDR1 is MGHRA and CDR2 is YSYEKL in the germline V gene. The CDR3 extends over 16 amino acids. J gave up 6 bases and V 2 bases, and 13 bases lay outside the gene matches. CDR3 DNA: TGCGCCAGCAGCCAACCCGGACTAGAGTCGTCGGGCGAGCAGTACTTC. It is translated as CASSQPGLESSGEQYF.

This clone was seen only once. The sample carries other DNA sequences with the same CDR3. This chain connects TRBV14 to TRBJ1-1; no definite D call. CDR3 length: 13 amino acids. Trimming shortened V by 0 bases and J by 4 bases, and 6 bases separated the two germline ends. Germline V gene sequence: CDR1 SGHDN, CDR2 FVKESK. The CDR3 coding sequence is TGTGCCAGCAGCCAAGAACGGGGCACTGAAGCTTTCTTT. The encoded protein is CASSQERGTEAFF.

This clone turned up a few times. The CDR3 nucleotides are TGCGCCAGCAGCTTGGGCAGAGGAATGAACACTGAAGCTTTCTTT. It is translated as CASSLGRGMNTEAFF. The rearrangement joins TRBV5-1 to TRBJ1-1, with D unresolved. Trimming removed 0 bases at V and 0 bases at J, with 9 bases between. This CDR3 is 15 amino acids long. Germline V gives CDR1 SGHRS, CDR2 YFSETQ.

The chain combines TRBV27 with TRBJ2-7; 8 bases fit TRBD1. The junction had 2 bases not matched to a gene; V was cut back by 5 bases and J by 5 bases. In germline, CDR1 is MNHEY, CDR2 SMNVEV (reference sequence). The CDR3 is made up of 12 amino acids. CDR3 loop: CASSRQGNEQYF. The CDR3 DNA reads TGTGCCAGCAGTCGACAGGGGAACGAGCAGTACTTC.

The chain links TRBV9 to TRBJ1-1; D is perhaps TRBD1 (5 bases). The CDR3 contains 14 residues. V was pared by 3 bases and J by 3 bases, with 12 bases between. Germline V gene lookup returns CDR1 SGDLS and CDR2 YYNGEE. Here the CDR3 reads CASSGTPGDTEAFF. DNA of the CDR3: TGTGCCAGCAGCGGCACACCGGGGGACACTGAAGCTTTCTTT. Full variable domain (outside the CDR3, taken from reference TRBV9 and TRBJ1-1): DSGVTQTPKHLITATGQRVTLRCSPRSGDLSVYWYQQSLDQGLQFLIQYYNGEERAKGNILERFSAQQFPDLHSELNLSSLELGDSALYFCASSGTPGDTEAFFGQGTRLTVV.

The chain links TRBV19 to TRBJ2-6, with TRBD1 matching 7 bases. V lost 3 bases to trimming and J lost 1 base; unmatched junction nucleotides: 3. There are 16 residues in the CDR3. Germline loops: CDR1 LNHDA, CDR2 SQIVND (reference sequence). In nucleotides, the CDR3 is TGTGCCAGTAGTATGTTACAGGGGTCTGGGGCCAACGTCCTGACTTTC. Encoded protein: CASSMLQGSGANVLTF.

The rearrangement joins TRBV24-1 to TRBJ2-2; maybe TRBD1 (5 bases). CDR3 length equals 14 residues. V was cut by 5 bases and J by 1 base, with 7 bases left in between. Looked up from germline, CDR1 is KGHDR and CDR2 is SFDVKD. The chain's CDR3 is CATSGQGNTGELFF. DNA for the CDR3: TGTGCCACCAGTGGTCAGGGGAACACCGGGGAGCTGTTTTTT.